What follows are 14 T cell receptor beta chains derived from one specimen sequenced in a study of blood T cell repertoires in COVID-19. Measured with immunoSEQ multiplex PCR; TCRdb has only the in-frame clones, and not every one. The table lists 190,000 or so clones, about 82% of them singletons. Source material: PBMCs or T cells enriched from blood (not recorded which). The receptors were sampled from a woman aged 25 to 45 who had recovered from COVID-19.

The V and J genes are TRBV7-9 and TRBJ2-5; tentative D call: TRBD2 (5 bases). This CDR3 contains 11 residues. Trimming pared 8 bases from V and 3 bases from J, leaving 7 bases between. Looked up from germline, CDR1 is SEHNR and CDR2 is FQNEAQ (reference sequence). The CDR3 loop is CASAGEETQYF. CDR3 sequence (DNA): TGTGCCAGCGCGGGCGAAGAGACCCAGTACTTC. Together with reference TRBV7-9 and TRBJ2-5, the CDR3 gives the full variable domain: DTGVSQNPRHKITKRGQNVTFRCDPISEHNRLYWYRQTLGQGPEFLTYFQNEAQLEKSRLLSDRFSAERPKGSFSTLEIQRTEQGDSAMYLCASAGEETQYFGPGTRLLVL.

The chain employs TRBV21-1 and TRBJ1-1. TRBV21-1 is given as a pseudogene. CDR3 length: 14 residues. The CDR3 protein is CASSRPDEVTEAFF. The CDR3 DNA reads TGTGCCAGCAGCAGACCAGACGAGGTCACTGAAGCTTTCTTT.

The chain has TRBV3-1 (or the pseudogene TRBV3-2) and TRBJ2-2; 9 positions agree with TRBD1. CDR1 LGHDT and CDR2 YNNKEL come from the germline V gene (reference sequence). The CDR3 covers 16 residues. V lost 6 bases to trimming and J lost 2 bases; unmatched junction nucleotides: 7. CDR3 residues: CASSHGTGRNTGELFF. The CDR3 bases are TGTGCCAGCAGTCATGGGACAGGGCGCAACACCGGGGAGCTGTTTTTT.

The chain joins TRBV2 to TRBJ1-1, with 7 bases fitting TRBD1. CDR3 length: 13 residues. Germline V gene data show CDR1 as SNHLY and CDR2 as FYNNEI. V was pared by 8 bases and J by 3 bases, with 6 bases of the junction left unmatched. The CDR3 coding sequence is TGTGCCAGCGGAGTGACAGGGTACACTGAAGCTTTCTTT. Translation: CASGVTGYTEAFF.

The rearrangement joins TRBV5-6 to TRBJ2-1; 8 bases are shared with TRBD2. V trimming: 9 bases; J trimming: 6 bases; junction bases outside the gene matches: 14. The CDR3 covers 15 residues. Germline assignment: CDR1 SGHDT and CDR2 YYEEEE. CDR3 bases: TGTGCCAACACCCATCCTACTAGCGGAGGCAATGAGCAGTTCTTC. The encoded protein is CANTHPTSGGNEQFF.

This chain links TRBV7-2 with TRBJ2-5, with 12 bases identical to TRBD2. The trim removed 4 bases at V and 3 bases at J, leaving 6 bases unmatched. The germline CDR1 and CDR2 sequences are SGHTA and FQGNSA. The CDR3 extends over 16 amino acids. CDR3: CASSSTRLAGEETQYF. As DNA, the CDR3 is TGTGCCAGCAGCTCCACAAGACTAGCGGGAGAAGAGACCCAGTACTTC.

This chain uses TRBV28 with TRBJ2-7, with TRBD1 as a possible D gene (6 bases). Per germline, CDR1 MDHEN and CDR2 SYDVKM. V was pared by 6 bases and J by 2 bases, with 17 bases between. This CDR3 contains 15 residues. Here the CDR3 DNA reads TGTGCCAGCAGCCGTCTGGGGGACACCACCTACGAGCAGTACTTC. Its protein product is CASSRLGDTTYEQYF. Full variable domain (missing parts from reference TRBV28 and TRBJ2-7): DVKVTQSSRYLVKRTGEKVFLECVQDMDHENMFWYRQDPGLGLRLIYFSYDVKMKEKGDIPEGYSVSREKKERFSLILESASTNQTSMYLCASSRLGDTTYEQYFGPGTRLTVT.

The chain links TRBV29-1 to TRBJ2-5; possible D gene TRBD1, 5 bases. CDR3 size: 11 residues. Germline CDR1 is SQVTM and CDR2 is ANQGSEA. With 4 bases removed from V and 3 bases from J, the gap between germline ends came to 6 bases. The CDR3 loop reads CSVVTEETQYF. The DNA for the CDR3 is TGCAGCGTTGTGACAGAAGAGACCCAGTACTTC.

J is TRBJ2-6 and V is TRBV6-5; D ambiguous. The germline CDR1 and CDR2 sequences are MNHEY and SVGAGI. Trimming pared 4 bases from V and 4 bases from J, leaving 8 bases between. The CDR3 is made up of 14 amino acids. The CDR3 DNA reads TGTGCCAGCAGTTCGCCCGGGGGGGCCAACGTCCTGACTTTC. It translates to CASSSPGGANVLTF.

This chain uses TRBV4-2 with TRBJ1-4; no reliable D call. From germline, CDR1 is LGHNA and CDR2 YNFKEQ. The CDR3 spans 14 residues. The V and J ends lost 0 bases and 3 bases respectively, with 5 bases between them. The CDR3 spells CASSQDRSNEKLFF. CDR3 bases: TGTGCCAGCAGCCAAGACAGGTCTAATGAAAAACTGTTTTTT.

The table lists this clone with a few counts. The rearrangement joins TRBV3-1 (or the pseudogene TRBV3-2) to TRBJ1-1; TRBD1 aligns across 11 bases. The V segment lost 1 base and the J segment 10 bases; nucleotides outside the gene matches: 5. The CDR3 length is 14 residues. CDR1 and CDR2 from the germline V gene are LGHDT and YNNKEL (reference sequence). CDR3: CASSQGGQGARAFF. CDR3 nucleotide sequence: TGTGCCAGCAGCCAAGGAGGACAGGGGGCCAGAGCTTTCTTT.

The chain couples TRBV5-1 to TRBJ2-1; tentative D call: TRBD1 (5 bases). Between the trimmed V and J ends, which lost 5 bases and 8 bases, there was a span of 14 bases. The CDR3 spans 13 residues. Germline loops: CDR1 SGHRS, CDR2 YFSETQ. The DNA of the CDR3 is TGCGCCAGCAGGACAGAATTCCAATATGAGCAGTTCTTC. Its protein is CASRTEFQYEQFF.

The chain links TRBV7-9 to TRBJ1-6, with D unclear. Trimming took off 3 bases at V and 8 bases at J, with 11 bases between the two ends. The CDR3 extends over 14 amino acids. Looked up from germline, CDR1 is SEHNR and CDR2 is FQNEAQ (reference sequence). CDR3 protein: CASSLPGEHSPLHF. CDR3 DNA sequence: TGTGCCAGCAGCTTGCCGGGAGAACATTCACCCCTCCACTTT. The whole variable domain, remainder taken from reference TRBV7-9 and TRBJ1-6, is DTGVSQNPRHKITKRGQNVTFRCDPISEHNRLYWYRQTLGQGPEFLTYFQNEAQLEKSRLLSDRFSAERPKGSFSTLEIQRTEQGDSAMYLCASSLPGEHSPLHFGNGTRLTVT.

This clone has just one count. The CDR3 DNA is TGTGCCAGCAGCTTAGAAGCCGGGGGGCATACTGAAGCTTTCTTT. This encodes CASSLEAGGHTEAFF. J is TRBJ1-1 and V is TRBV7-9; D possibly corresponds to TRBD1 (6 bases). The length of the CDR3 is 15 residues. V lost 1 base and J lost 5, with 14 bases in between. CDR1 is SEHNR, CDR2 FQNEAQ, per germline (reference sequence). The whole variable domain, filled in from reference TRBV7-9 and TRBJ1-1, reads DTGVSQNPRHKITKRGQNVTFRCDPISEHNRLYWYRQTLGQGPEFLTYFQNEAQLEKSRLLSDRFSAERPKGSFSTLEIQRTEQGDSAMYLCASSLEAGGHTEAFFGQGTRLTVV.